One and the same sample provided the 31 T cell receptor beta chains below, sequenced in a study of T cells in tuberculosis. Time point here: new active TB diagnosis, blood taken before or within 7 days of starting treatment. TCRdb keeps only in-frame clones here, not all; method: immunoSEQ multiplex PCR. The sample gives 29,000 or so clones, 90% to 95% of which show up once; 6.8% is in the top ten. This material consisted of PBMCs, taken at tuberculosis diagnosis. The origin of the receptors is an adult with tuberculosis.

The rearrangement uses TRBV27 and TRBJ2-3; TRBD2 aligns across 10 bases. V was clipped by 10 bases and J by 2 bases; unmatched bases: 9. The CDR3 is 15 amino acids. CDR1 and CDR2 (germline): MNHEY, SMNVEV (reference sequence). In DNA form, the CDR3 reads TGTGCCACCACCCAAAGCGGGAGGGCCACAGATACGCAGTATTTT. Amino acid sequence: CATTQSGRATDTQYF.

In its sample, this clone is medium-sized (0.01 to 0.1%). This chain connects TRBV5-1 to TRBJ2-7; 11 positions agree with TRBD1. Germline V gene data show CDR1 as SGHRS and CDR2 as YFSETQ. CDR3 size: 15 residues. J gave up 0 bases and V 4 bases, and 3 bases lay outside the gene matches. CDR3 protein: CASSPGTGGSYEQYF. CDR3 coding DNA: TGCGCCAGCAGCCCCGGGACAGGGGGCTCCTACGAGCAGTACTTC.

The chain uses TRBV7-2 and TRBJ2-7; a weak D match, TRBD2 (5 bases). The ends were cut back, 6 bases at V and 2 bases at J, with 20 bases in the middle. Germline V gene lookup returns CDR1 SGHTA and CDR2 FQGNSA. The CDR3 sequence is 16 residues long. CDR3 bases: TGTGCCAGCAGTCCCCTCGGGGAAGCTAGGGCCTACGAGCAGTACTTC. Protein: CASSPLGEARAYEQYF.

The V gene is TRBV15, the J gene TRBJ1-4; D not resolved. Trimming cost V 3 bases and J 4 bases, with 15 bases left between them. CDR1 is LNHNV, CDR2 YYDKDF, per germline (reference sequence). There are 16 residues in the CDR3. Written as DNA, the CDR3 is TGTGCCACCAGCAGTGATGGCGGGAGGGTTAATGAAAAACTGTTTTTT. Residues: CATSSDGGRVNEKLFF.

The chain combines TRBV7-6 with TRBJ2-7; D may be TRBD2 (5 bases). The CDR3 is 13 amino acids. V lost 5 bases to trimming and J lost 3 bases, with 11 bases between them. Germline assignment: CDR1 SGHVS and CDR2 FNYEAQ. This CDR3 is CASSPSKIYEQYF. In DNA, the CDR3 is TGTGCCAGCAGCCCTAGCAAAATCTACGAGCAGTACTTC.

J is TRBJ2-1 and V is TRBV28, with 8 nucleotides matching TRBD2. This CDR3 contains 20 residues. J was trimmed by 4 bases and V by 3 bases; bases with no gene match: 20. Germline lookup yields CDR1 MDHEN and CDR2 SYDVKM. The CDR3 DNA reads TGTGCCAGCAGTTTTAGGCTGCGGGAGGCCGAAGTATCATATTACAATGAGCAGTTCTTC. Translation: CASSFRLREAEVSYYNEQFF.

The chain carries TRBV11-2 and TRBJ1-3, with no clear D. The CDR3 runs 15 residues. Trimming took 5 bases from V and 2 from J, leaving 13 bases between them. The germline V gene has CDR1 SGHAT and CDR2 FQNNGV. The CDR3 spells CASSGRSLAGNTIYF. The CDR3 coding sequence is TGTGCCAGCAGCGGGAGGTCCCTTGCTGGAAACACCATATATTTT.

This CDR3 reads CATQGANTGELFF. The CDR3 nucleotides are TGTGCCACCCAGGGGGCGAACACCGGGGAGCTGTTTTTT. V and J are TRBV6-5 and TRBJ2-2, with TRBD1 matching 7 bases. V gave up 10 bases and J gave up 0 bases; unmatched junction bases: 2. The V gene's germline CDR1 is MNHEY and CDR2 SVGAGI. The CDR3 has 13 residues.

This chain joins TRBV19 and TRBJ1-3; maybe TRBD1 (5 bases). This CDR3 is built from 16 residues. CDR1 and CDR2 from the germline V gene are LNHDA and SQIVND (reference sequence). The V gene lost 3 bases and the J gene lost 0 bases, with 12 bases spanning the gap. The CDR3 sequence is CASSIIGQLSGNTIYF. The CDR3 DNA follows: TGTGCCAGTAGTATTATAGGACAACTCTCTGGAAACACCATATATTTT.

The chain couples TRBV29-1 to TRBJ1-2, with D hard to call. Deletions cut 5 bases from V and 5 bases from J, with 9 bases between. This CDR3 has 11 residues. Looked up from germline, CDR1 is SQVTM and CDR2 is ANQGSEA. The CDR3 loop is CSVIEKYGYTF. The DNA of the CDR3 is TGCAGCGTTATAGAGAAATATGGCTACACCTTC.

The rearrangement uses TRBV19 and TRBJ2-2; the match to TRBD1 covers 10 bases. Germline V CDR1 and CDR2: LNHDA, SQIVND (reference sequence). CDR3 length: 15 amino acids. The J segment lost 7 bases and the V segment lost 6 bases, leaving 8 bases of the junction unmatched. DNA for the CDR3: TGTGCCAGTAGCTCGACAGGGGGCATCGGCGGGGAGCTGTTTTTT. Protein product: CASSSTGGIGGELFF.

The CDR3 DNA reads TGTGCCAGCAGTTCGACTAGGGGGGGCAGGGATACGCAGTATTTT. It translates to CASSSTRGGRDTQYF. This chain connects TRBV6-5 to TRBJ2-3, with D possibly matching TRBD2 (7 bases). Trimming took 4 bases from V and 6 from J, leaving 17 bases between them. Per the germline V gene, CDR1 is MNHEY and CDR2 is SVGAGI. This CDR3 contains 15 residues.

This clone has just one count. The chain joins TRBV29-1 to TRBJ2-7; 8 nucleotides align to TRBD1. Germline V CDR1 and CDR2: SQVTM, ANQGSEA. Trimming cost V 7 bases and J 2 bases; bases outside gene matches: 10. The CDR3 contains 14 residues. The CDR3 DNA reads TGCAGCGGCGCGAATTACAGGGGGACCTACGAGCAGTACTTC. Translated, it gives CSGANYRGTYEQYF.

The DNA of the CDR3 is TGTGCCAGCAGCTTAGGGACAGGGGATGGAGATACGCAGTATTTT. Translating gives CASSLGTGDGDTQYF. The V gene is TRBV11-3, the J gene TRBJ2-3; TRBD1 matches 9 bases. Looked up from germline, CDR1 is SGHNT and CDR2 is YENEEA. Losses at the gene ends were 1 base for V and 5 bases for J; bases not matched to a gene: 4. The length of the CDR3 is 15 residues.

V gene TRBV5-1 combines with J gene TRBJ1-5; no clear D. Looked up from germline, CDR1 is SGHRS and CDR2 is YFSETQ. The CDR3 sequence is 14 residues long. Trimming took off 0 bases at V and 5 bases at J, with 9 bases between the two ends. The CDR3 loop is CASSLGMGDQPQHF. The CDR3 DNA sequence: TGCGCCAGCAGCTTGGGTATGGGAGATCAGCCCCAGCATTTT.

In regard to this clone: The sample contains more than one DNA sequence encoding this CDR3. The rearrangement uses TRBV5-1 and TRBJ1-4, with 10 bases matching TRBD1. The CDR3 has 14 amino acids. The germline CDR1 and CDR2 sequences are SGHRS and YFSETQ. Unmatched junction bases numbered 2, after V lost 4 bases and J lost 5 bases. The CDR3 coding sequence is TGCGCCAGCAGCCTGGGACAGGGGAATGAAAAACTGTTTTTT. This codes for CASSLGQGNEKLFF.

The genes are TRBV6-1 and TRBJ2-1; no definite D call. The CDR3 runs 13 residues. CDR1 MNHNS and CDR2 SASEGT come from the germline V gene. V lost 5 bases, J lost 2 bases, and 7 bases lay in between. The DNA for the CDR3 is TGTGCCAGCAGTCATCCTACCTACAATGAGCAGTTCTTC. Translated: CASSHPTYNEQFF.

This clone was detected once. V usage is TRBV29-1 and J usage is TRBJ1-1; 10 bases align to TRBD1. The germline CDR1 and CDR2 sequences are SQVTM and ANQGSEA. The junction had 14 bases not matched to a gene; V was cut back by 6 bases and J by 4 bases. The CDR3 is 16 residues long. CDR3 bases: TGCAGCGTGCACAGGACAGGGGGGGTCTCTAGCACTGAAGCTTTCTTT. Translation: CSVHRTGGVSSTEAFF.

CDR3 protein: CAWSGGSEKKNTIYF. CDR3 sequence (DNA): TGTGCCTGGAGTGGTGGGAGCGAGAAGAAAAACACCATATATTTT. V is TRBV30 and J is TRBJ1-3; D is unresolved. Germline-derived CDR1 and CDR2 are GTSNPN and SVGIG (reference sequence). Deletions cut 1 base from V and 6 bases from J, with 16 bases between. This CDR3 spans 15 amino acids.

V and J are TRBV6-1 and TRBJ1-1; D is ambiguous. Germline loops: CDR1 MNHNS, CDR2 SASEGT. Trimming removed 8 bases from V and 3 bases from J, with 13 bases in between. The CDR3 is made up of 13 amino acids. The CDR3 coding sequence is TGTGCCAGCGCGTCCTCGATCGACACTGAAGCTTTCTTT. As protein: CASASSIDTEAFF.

The rearrangement uses TRBV7-2 and TRBJ1-5; D may be TRBD1 (5 bases). The CDR3 spans 15 residues. The V gene lost 5 bases and the J gene lost 4 bases, with 15 bases spanning the gap. Germline loops: CDR1 SGHTA, CDR2 FQGNSA. DNA for the CDR3: TGTGCCAGCAGCCTAGAGGCGACAGTAAATCAGCCCCAGCATTTT. Protein sequence: CASSLEATVNQPQHF.

The chain joins TRBV11-3 to TRBJ2-1, with 7 bases fitting TRBD2. With 5 bases clipped from V and 4 bases from J, the junction kept 20 bases outside the gene matches. From germline, CDR1 is SGHNT and CDR2 YENEEA. The CDR3 has 19 amino acids. The CDR3: CASSPSGAGVKKRYNEQFF. In DNA, the CDR3 is TGTGCCAGCAGCCCATCTGGGGCGGGGGTGAAAAAAAGATACAATGAGCAGTTCTTC.

This chain links TRBV6-5 with TRBJ2-2, with 7 bases aligning to TRBD1. Unmatched junction bases numbered 2, after V lost 5 bases and J lost 5 bases. The CDR3 totals 13 residues. CDR1 and CDR2 (germline): MNHEY, SVGAGI. The CDR3 is CASSTQGTGELFF. The CDR3 DNA follows: TGTGCCAGCAGTACACAGGGGACCGGGGAGCTGTTTTTT.

CDR3 bases: TGTGCCAGCAGTAGACTAGCGGGGGACTACGAGCAGTACTTC. Amino acids: CASSRLAGDYEQYF. The J gene is TRBJ2-7, the V gene TRBV27; 12 positions agree with TRBD2. There are 14 residues in the CDR3. The J segment lost 3 bases and the V segment lost 5 bases, leaving 2 bases of the junction unmatched. Germline CDR1 is MNHEY and CDR2 is SMNVEV (reference sequence).

The DNA of the CDR3 is TGCGCCAGCAGCCAAGCCAGGACAGAGAATCAGCCCCAGCATTTT. As protein: CASSQARTENQPQHF. The gene calls are TRBV4-1 and TRBJ1-5; TRBD1 might be the D (6 bases). CDR1 MGHRA and CDR2 YSYEKL come from the germline V gene. The CDR3 extends over 15 amino acids. Trimming removed 1 base at V and 4 bases at J, with 11 bases between.

The V call is TRBV7-6, the J call TRBJ1-1, with D tentatively TRBD1 (5 bases). The CDR3 sequence is 12 residues long. V dropped 5 bases and J dropped 6 bases, with 10 bases sitting between them. CDR1 SGHVS and CDR2 FNYEAQ come from the germline V gene. The CDR3 is CASSLGASEAFF. The DNA of the CDR3 is TGTGCCAGCAGCCTAGGGGCATCTGAAGCTTTCTTT.

The chain uses TRBV11-3 and TRBJ2-6; D is unclear. Trimming shortened V by 5 bases and J by 5 bases, and 19 bases separated the two germline ends. The CDR3 consists of 17 residues. Germline values: CDR1 SGHNT, CDR2 YENEEA. The CDR3 loop reads CASSGACRQSRANVLTF. The CDR3 coding sequence is TGTGCCAGCAGCGGCGCGTGTCGACAAAGTCGGGCCAACGTCCTGACTTTC.

The rearrangement joins TRBV10-3 to TRBJ2-7; D is possibly TRBD1 (6 bases). Trimming took 2 bases from V and 2 from J, leaving 10 bases between them. Looked up from germline, CDR1 is ENHRY and CDR2 is SYGVKD. This CDR3 is 14 amino acids long. The CDR3 region is CAISEGGQAYEQYF. The CDR3 DNA is TGTGCCATCAGTGAGGGGGGCCAAGCCTACGAGCAGTACTTC.

The chain recombines TRBV4-3 with TRBJ1-2; possibly TRBD1 for D (6 bases). Germline CDR1 and CDR2: LGHNA and YSLEER. The CDR3 spans 12 residues. The V and J ends lost 1 base and 10 bases respectively, with 10 bases between them. The CDR3 is CASSQGGHHYTF. The CDR3 DNA is TGCGCCAGCAGCCAAGGGGGACACCACTACACCTTC.

This clone came up a few times. The V gene is TRBV7-7, the J gene TRBJ2-2; 9 bases line up with TRBD2. This CDR3 comprises 18 residues. The V gene's germline CDR1 is SSHAT and CDR2 FNYEAQ (reference sequence). V trimming: 2 bases; J trimming: 3 bases; junction bases outside the gene matches: 10. CDR3: CASSLYWAGGTYTGELFF. The CDR3 DNA sequence: TGTGCCAGCAGCTTATATTGGGCGGGAGGGACCTACACCGGGGAGCTGTTTTTT.

This chain connects TRBV6-6 to TRBJ1-5; the D is unclear. The length of the CDR3 is 13 residues. V was trimmed by 4 bases and J by 6 bases, leaving 10 bases between them. CDR1 MNHNY and CDR2 SVGAGI come from the germline V gene (reference sequence). CDR3 sequence: CASSSLVGQPQHF. CDR3 sequence (DNA): TGTGCCAGCAGTTCCCTCGTCGGTCAGCCCCAGCATTTT.